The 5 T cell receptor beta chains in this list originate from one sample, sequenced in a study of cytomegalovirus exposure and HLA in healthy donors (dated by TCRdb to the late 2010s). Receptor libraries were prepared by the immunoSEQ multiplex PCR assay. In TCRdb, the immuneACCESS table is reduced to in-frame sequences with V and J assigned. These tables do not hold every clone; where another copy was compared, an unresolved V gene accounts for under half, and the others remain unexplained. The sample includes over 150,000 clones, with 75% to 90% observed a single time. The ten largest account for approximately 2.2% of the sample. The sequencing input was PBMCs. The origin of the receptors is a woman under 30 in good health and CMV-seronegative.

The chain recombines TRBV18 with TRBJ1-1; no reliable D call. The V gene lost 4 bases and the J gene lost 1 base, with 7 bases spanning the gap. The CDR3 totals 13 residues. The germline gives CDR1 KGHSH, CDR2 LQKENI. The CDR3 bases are TGTGCCAGCTCACAAATACAGAACACTGAAGCTTTCTTT. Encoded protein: CASSQIQNTEAFF.

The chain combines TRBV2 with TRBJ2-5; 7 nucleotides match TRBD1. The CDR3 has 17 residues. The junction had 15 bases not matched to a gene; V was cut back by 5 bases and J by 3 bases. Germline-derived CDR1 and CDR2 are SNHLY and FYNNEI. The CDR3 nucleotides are TGTGCCAGCAGTACTCCTACTTTAACAGGGGTCGAAGAGACCCAGTACTTC. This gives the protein CASSTPTLTGVEETQYF. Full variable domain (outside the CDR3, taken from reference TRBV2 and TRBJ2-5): EPEVTQTPSHQVTQMGQEVILRCVPISNHLYFYWYRQILGQKVEFLVSFYNNEISEKSEIFDDQFSVERPDGSNFTLKIRSTKLEDSAMYFCASSTPTLTGVEETQYFGPGTRLLVL.

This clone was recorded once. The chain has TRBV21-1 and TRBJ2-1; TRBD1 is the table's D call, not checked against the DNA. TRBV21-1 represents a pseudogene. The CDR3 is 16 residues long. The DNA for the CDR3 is TGTGCCAGCAGCAAAGAGACCGGGACAGGGGGATATGAGCAGTTCTTC. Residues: CASSKETGTGGYEQFF.

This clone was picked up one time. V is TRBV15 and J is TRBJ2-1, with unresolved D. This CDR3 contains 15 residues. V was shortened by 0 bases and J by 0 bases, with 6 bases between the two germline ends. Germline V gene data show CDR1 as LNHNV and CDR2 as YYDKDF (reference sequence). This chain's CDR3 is CATSREMSSYNEQFF. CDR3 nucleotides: TGTGCCACCAGCAGAGAGATGAGCTCCTACAATGAGCAGTTCTTC.

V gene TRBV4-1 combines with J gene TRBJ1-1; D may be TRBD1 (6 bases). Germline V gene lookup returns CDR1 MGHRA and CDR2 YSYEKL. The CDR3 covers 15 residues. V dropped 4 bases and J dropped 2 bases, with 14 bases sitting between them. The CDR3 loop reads CASSRRGGGNTEAFF. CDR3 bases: TGCGCCAGCAGCCGTAGAGGGGGTGGAAACACTGAAGCTTTCTTT.